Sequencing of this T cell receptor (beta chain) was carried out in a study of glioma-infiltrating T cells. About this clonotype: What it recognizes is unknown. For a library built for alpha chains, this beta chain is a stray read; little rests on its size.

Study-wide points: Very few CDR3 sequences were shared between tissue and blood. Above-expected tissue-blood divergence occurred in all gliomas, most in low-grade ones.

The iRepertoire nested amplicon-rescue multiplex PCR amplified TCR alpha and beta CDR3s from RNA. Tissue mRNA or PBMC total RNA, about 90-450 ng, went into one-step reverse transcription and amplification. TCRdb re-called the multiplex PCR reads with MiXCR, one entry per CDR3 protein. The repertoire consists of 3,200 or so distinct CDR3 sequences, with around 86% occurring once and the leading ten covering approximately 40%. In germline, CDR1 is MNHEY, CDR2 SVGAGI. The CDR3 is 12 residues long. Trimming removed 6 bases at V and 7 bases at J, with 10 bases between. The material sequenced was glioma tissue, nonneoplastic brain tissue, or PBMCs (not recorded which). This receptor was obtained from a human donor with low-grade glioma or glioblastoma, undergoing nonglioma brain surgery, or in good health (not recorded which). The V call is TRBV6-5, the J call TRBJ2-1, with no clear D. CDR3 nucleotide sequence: TGTGCCAGCAGCCCAACCCGAAATGAGCAGTTCTTC. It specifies CASSPTRNEQFF.